Below are 14 T cell receptor beta chains sequenced from a single sample in a study of T-cell memory formation after mild COVID-19. A single record per CDR3 protein comes from TCRdb applying MiXCR to the 5' RACE reads. The profile shows roughly 300,000 distinct CDR3 sequences, around 15% of them singletons. Sequencing was done on a sample of PBMCs or a T cell subset sorted from them (not recorded which). The source is a man aged 18 to 29 who had mild COVID-19 (a few samples of this study predate the infection). Cell type and time point are not known.

This clonotype was observed a few times. The V gene is TRBV7-9, the J gene TRBJ1-1; no firm D call. The CDR3 spans 13 residues. V gave up 8 bases and J gave up 3 bases, with 13 bases separating them. From germline, CDR1 is SEHNR and CDR2 FQNEAQ (reference sequence). CDR3 DNA: TGTGCCAGCGCCGTGATAGTGGACACTGAAGCTTTCTTT. Its protein product is CASAVIVDTEAFF.

This clonotype has more than one count but fewer than ten. The chain uses TRBV20-1 and TRBJ1-5; D not resolved. CDR3 length: 17 amino acids. V was pared by 0 bases and J by 0 bases, with 15 bases between. Germline values: CDR1 DFQATT, CDR2 SNEGSKA (reference sequence). The CDR3 region has the DNA TGCAGTGCTAGAGAGGTCGGGGAACGATATAGCAATCAGCCCCAGCATTTT. Protein: CSAREVGERYSNQPQHF.

The chain carries TRBV10-3 and TRBJ2-5; unclear D gene. The CDR3 contains 14 residues. Germline V gene lookup returns CDR1 ENHRY and CDR2 SYGVKD. V was cut by 0 bases and J by 2 bases, with 7 bases left in between. The CDR3 nucleotides read TGTGCCATCAGTGAGTCGCTGGGGCAAGAGACCCAGTACTTC. This gives the protein CAISESLGQETQYF.

J is TRBJ2-1 and V is TRBV9, with 7 bases lining up with TRBD2. The V and J ends lost 0 bases and 2 bases, in that order; junction bases with no gene match: 14. CDR3 length: 19 amino acids. The V gene's germline CDR1 is SGDLS and CDR2 YYNGEE. CDR3 DNA: TGTGCCAGCAGCGTAGGCTTAGCGGGCACCTTATCTGCCTACAATGAGCAGTTCTTC. This sequence encodes CASSVGLAGTLSAYNEQFF.

V is TRBV27 and J is TRBJ2-5; tentative D call: TRBD1 (5 bases). V gave up 3 bases and J gave up 5 bases, with 19 bases separating them. This CDR3 comprises 16 residues. From germline, CDR1 is MNHEY and CDR2 SMNVEV (reference sequence). The CDR3 DNA is TGTGCCAGCAGTTTCTACCCAGGACATTTTTGGGAGACCCAGTACTTC. Encoded protein: CASSFYPGHFWETQYF.

The sample holds a few counts of this clonotype. The gene calls are TRBV14 and TRBJ1-6; D ambiguous. Germline V gene data show CDR1 as SGHDN and CDR2 as FVKESK. Trimming took off 4 bases at V and 3 bases at J, with 7 bases between the two ends. There are 14 residues in the CDR3. For the CDR3, the DNA is TGTGCCAGCAGCCGTGTCTACTATAATTCACCCCTCCACTTT. Translating gives CASSRVYYNSPLHF.

This clonotype was observed a handful of times. The chain uses TRBV4-1 and TRBJ2-7; D is perhaps TRBD1 or TRBD2 (5 bases each). Germline assignment: CDR1 MGHRA and CDR2 YSYEKL. V was clipped by 2 bases and J by 5 bases, with 13 bases between them. The CDR3 has 14 residues. The CDR3 region has the DNA TGCGCCAGCAGCCAAATAACTGGGGGTGACGAGCAGTACTTC. This gives the protein CASSQITGGDEQYF.

This clonotype was seen only a few times. This sequence joins TRBV7-2 and TRBJ2-5, with D perhaps matching TRBD1 (6 bases). The CDR3 has 15 amino acids. The V end was cut by 3 bases, the J end by 5 bases, with 16 bases between. CDR1 is SGHTA, CDR2 FQGNSA, per germline. The CDR3 sequence: CASSLVDSEWETQYF. For the CDR3, the DNA is TGTGCCAGCAGCTTGGTGGACAGTGAGTGGGAGACCCAGTACTTC.

This clonotype was found a few times. The rearrangement links TRBV7-2 to TRBJ2-5; 9 nucleotides line up with TRBD1. V trimming: 5 bases; J trimming: 9 bases; junction bases outside the gene matches: 13. CDR3 length: 15 residues. Per the germline V gene, CDR1 is SGHTA and CDR2 is FQGNSA. The CDR3 DNA reads TGTGCCAGCAGCGAAGGGACAGGGAGGGCGAGGGCCCAGTACTTC. Its protein is CASSEGTGRARAQYF.

A few counts support this clonotype. The chain is built from TRBV5-1 and TRBJ2-7; 7 bases line up with TRBD1. Per the germline V gene, CDR1 is SGHRS and CDR2 is YFSETQ. Trimming at V came to 2 bases and at J to 3 bases, leaving 11 bases not matched to a gene. The CDR3 totals 16 residues. The CDR3 region is CASSLGATGDNYEQYF. CDR3 nucleotide sequence: TGCGCCAGCAGCTTAGGTGCAACAGGGGACAACTACGAGCAGTACTTC.

The rearrangement links TRBV29-1 to TRBJ1-3; D not certain. CDR3 size: 14 residues. V lost 7 bases to trimming and J lost 0 bases, with 13 bases between them. Looked up from germline, CDR1 is SQVTM and CDR2 is ANQGSEA. The CDR3 is CSADVGDSGNTIYF. CDR3 sequence (DNA): TGCAGCGCGGACGTGGGCGACTCTGGAAACACCATATATTTT.

In this sample, this clonotype turned up a few times. The chain carries TRBV9 and TRBJ2-7; D tentatively fits TRBD1 or TRBD2 (5 bases each). V dropped 0 bases and J dropped 4 bases, with 8 bases sitting between them. This CDR3 spans 13 amino acids. Germline CDR1 SGDLS, CDR2 YYNGEE. CDR3: CASSVGDGYEQYF. The CDR3 bases are TGTGCCAGCAGCGTAGGGGACGGGTACGAGCAGTACTTC.

This clonotype was observed a handful of times. V and J are TRBV11-2 and TRBJ2-7; 8 bases match TRBD1. This CDR3 region has 15 residues. The germline gives CDR1 SGHAT, CDR2 FQNNGV. The trim removed 0 bases at V and 2 bases at J, leaving 3 bases unmatched. Here the CDR3 DNA reads TGTGCCAGCAGCTTAGACAGGGGGCCAGCCTACGAGCAGTACTTC. It translates to CASSLDRGPAYEQYF.

The gene calls are TRBV6-5 and TRBJ2-5, with D maybe TRBD2 (7 bases). V was clipped by 4 bases and J by 4 bases, with 13 bases between them. In germline, CDR1 is MNHEY, CDR2 SVGAGI. The CDR3 consists of 14 residues. CDR3 protein: CASSSEGGAETQYF. CDR3 in DNA: TGTGCCAGCAGTTCCGAGGGGGGGGCAGAGACCCAGTACTTC.